Shown below are 10 T cell receptor beta chains from a single sample sequenced in a study of shared clonotypes between healthy human individuals. Data came from immunoSEQ multiplex PCR; TCRdb stores just in-frame clones and leaves some out. Of about 2 million clones listed, less than 95% are singletons. The naive CD8 fraction comprised CD45RO-negative cells positively selected for CCR7 and excluded terminally differentiated effector memory CD45RA+ cells. Sequencing was performed on naive CD8+ T cells sorted from blood. The source of these receptors is a man aged 18 to 29 in good health.

The rearrangement joins TRBV5-4 to TRBJ2-5, with D perhaps TRBD1 or TRBD2 (6 bases each). The germline V gene has CDR1 SGHNT and CDR2 YYREEE (reference sequence). This CDR3 contains 15 residues. Trimming shortened V by 4 bases and J by 5 bases, and 18 bases separated the two germline ends. The CDR3 region has the DNA TGTGCCAGCAGCATCACGGGGGCAGGACGGGAGACCCAGTACTTC. Amino acids: CASSITGAGRETQYF. Complete variable domain (other parts from reference TRBV5-4 and TRBJ2-5): ETGVTQSPTHLIKTRGQQVTLRCSSQSGHNTVSWYQQALGQGPQFIFQYYREEENGRGNFPPRFSGLQFPNYSSELNVNALELDDSALYLCASSITGAGRETQYFGPGTRLLVL.

The chain couples TRBV4-3 to TRBJ2-5, with D hard to call. The ends were cut back, 3 bases at V and 1 base at J, with 6 bases in the middle. This CDR3 has 13 residues. Germline lookup yields CDR1 LGHNA and CDR2 YSLEER. CDR3 nucleotides: TGCGCCAGCAGCCACGACGTCCAAGAGACCCAGTACTTC. Its translation: CASSHDVQETQYF.

About this clone itself: Just one base apart from a much larger clone, this may be a read error. Different DNA sequences within this sample yield the same CDR3. The gene calls are TRBV5-6 and TRBJ2-5, with D maybe TRBD1 (5 bases). CDR3 size: 13 residues. Germline V CDR1 and CDR2: SGHDT, YYEEEE. V lost 0 bases and J lost 3, with 6 bases in between. CDR3 DNA sequence: TGTGCCAGCAGCTTGGTACAGGAAGAGACCCAGTACTTC. Its protein is CASSLVQEETQYF.

The rearrangement joins TRBV5-4 to TRBJ2-7; 7 nucleotides agree with TRBD1. Per the germline V gene, CDR1 is SGHNT and CDR2 is YYREEE (reference sequence). This CDR3 has 13 amino acids. The ends lost 4 bases at V and 4 bases at J; junction bases unmatched: 5. CDR3 region: CASSVGTAYEQYF. The DNA for the CDR3 is TGTGCCAGCAGCGTTGGGACAGCTTACGAGCAGTACTTC.

The chain links TRBV5-8 to TRBJ1-2; D is uncertain. The V and J ends lost 4 bases and 7 bases respectively, with 14 bases between them. Germline loops: CDR1 SGHTS, CDR2 YDEGEE. There are 13 residues in the CDR3. This CDR3 reads CASSRRDTGGYTF. As DNA, the CDR3 is TGTGCCAGCAGCCGACGAGATACTGGTGGCTACACCTTC.

This chain uses TRBV9 with TRBJ2-1, with D maybe TRBD2 (6 bases). CDR3 length equals 14 residues. Trimming took off 3 bases at V and 0 bases at J, with 7 bases between the two ends. CDR1 and CDR2 from the germline V gene are SGDLS and YYNGEE. The CDR3 DNA reads as TGTGCCAGCAGCGGTAGCGGCTCCTACAATGAGCAGTTCTTC. It is translated as CASSGSGSYNEQFF.

CDR3 protein: CASSPDTSSYNEQFF. The CDR3 DNA reads TGTGCCAGCAGCCCGGACACAAGCTCCTACAATGAGCAGTTCTTC. This sequence joins TRBV4-2 and TRBJ2-1; a weak D match, TRBD1 (5 bases). The length of the CDR3 is 15 residues. From germline, CDR1 is LGHNA and CDR2 YNFKEQ. Trimming removed 4 bases at V and 0 bases at J, with 10 bases between.

The CDR3 loop reads CASSALGDEKLFF. The CDR3 DNA is TGTGCCAGCAGCGCGTTAGGGGATGAAAAACTGTTTTTT. This sequence joins TRBV9 and TRBJ1-4, with D possibly matching TRBD1 (5 bases). Germline V lookup: CDR1 SGDLS, CDR2 YYNGEE. This CDR3 has 13 residues. V shed 3 bases and J shed 6 bases, with 9 bases lying between them.

V and J are TRBV7-6 and TRBJ1-4; D uncertain. The V gene's germline CDR1 is SGHVS and CDR2 FNYEAQ. This CDR3 has 11 amino acids. The V gene lost 5 bases and the J gene lost 8 bases, with 6 bases spanning the gap. The CDR3 protein is CASSNGEKLFF. In DNA, the CDR3 is TGTGCCAGCAGCAATGGAGAAAAACTGTTTTTT.

The V call is TRBV13, the J call TRBJ2-7, with a possible D match to TRBD2 (5 bases). CDR1 is PRHDT and CDR2 is FYEKMQ in the germline V gene (reference sequence). The CDR3 has 12 amino acids. V gave up 6 bases and J gave up 6 bases, with 12 bases separating them. CDR3 DNA: TGTGCCAGCAGACACCCTGGAGGCGAGCAGTACTTC. This sequence encodes CASRHPGGEQYF.